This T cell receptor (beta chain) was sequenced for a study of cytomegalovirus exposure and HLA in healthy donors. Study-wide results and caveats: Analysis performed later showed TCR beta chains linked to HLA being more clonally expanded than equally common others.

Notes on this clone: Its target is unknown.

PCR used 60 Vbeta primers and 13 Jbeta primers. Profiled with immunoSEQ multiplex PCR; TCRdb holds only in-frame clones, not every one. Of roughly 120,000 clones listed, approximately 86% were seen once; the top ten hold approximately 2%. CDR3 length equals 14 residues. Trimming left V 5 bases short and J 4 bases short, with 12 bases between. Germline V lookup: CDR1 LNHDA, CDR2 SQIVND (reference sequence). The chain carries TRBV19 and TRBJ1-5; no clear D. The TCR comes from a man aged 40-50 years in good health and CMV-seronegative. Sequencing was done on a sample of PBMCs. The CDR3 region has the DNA TGTGCCAGTAGTTTCCCAGGCAGGAATCAGCCCCAGCATTTT. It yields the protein CASSFPGRNQPQHF.